These 4 T cell receptor beta chains originate from one sample sequenced in a study of CD4 T cells in relation to SARS-CoV-2 and coronaviruses. The unexposed donors gave CD4+ T cells in about 2011-2018, prior to COVID-19. Isolation of CD4+ T cells took place after about 9 days in culture. TCRdb keeps only in-frame clones here, not all; method: immunoSEQ multiplex PCR. The sample lists 15,000 to 20,000 clones; 75% to 85% were seen once. Antigen specificity for these receptors is unknown. Sequences were obtained from CD4+ T cells from PBMCs, cultured in vitro. These receptors were obtained from a human donor in good health.

This chain uses TRBV5-6 with TRBJ1-2; the match to TRBD1 covers 10 bases. CDR3 size: 13 residues. From germline, CDR1 is SGHDT and CDR2 YYEEEE. Losses at the gene ends were 0 bases for V and 8 bases for J; bases not matched to a gene: 1. This chain's CDR3 is CASSLGTGGGYTF. In nucleotides, the CDR3 is TGTGCCAGCAGCTTGGGGACAGGGGGAGGCTACACCTTC.

The chain joins TRBV6-5 to TRBJ2-1, with D unresolved. V shed 0 bases and J shed 8 bases, with 8 bases lying between them. CDR1 and CDR2 (germline): MNHEY, SVGAGI. The CDR3 is 13 residues long. The CDR3 spells CASSYSFGHEQFF. The CDR3 DNA reads TGTGCCAGCAGTTACTCGTTTGGGCATGAGCAGTTCTTC.

This rearrangement joins TRBV3-1 (or the pseudogene TRBV3-2) to TRBJ1-3, with D possibly TRBD1 on 6 matching bases. Germline CDR1 and CDR2: LGHDT and YNNKEL (reference sequence). This CDR3 contains 16 residues. Trimming stripped 4 bases from V and 0 bases from J, with 13 bases between. CDR3 amino acids: CASSPPGALSGNTIYF. The CDR3 coding sequence is TGTGCCAGCAGCCCCCCAGGGGCACTCTCTGGAAACACCATATATTTT.

The chain recombines TRBV7-9 with TRBJ1-5, with D possibly matching TRBD1 (5 bases). CDR3 length equals 13 residues. V was pared by 4 bases and J by 7 bases, with 11 bases between. Looked up from germline, CDR1 is SEHNR and CDR2 is FQNEAQ (reference sequence). The CDR3 coding sequence is TGTGCCAGCAGCTCGGGGACGTCGCAGCCCCAGCATTTT. This encodes CASSSGTSQPQHF.